These 27 T cell receptor beta chains originate from one sample sequenced in a study of cytomegalovirus exposure and HLA in healthy donors. In the PCR, 60 Vbeta and 13 Jbeta primers were used. The protocol was immunoSEQ multiplex PCR, while the TCRdb copy is restricted to in-frame clones and leaves out a portion. The sample contains under 130,000 clones, 83% of which appear only once. The sample was PBMCs. Receptor source: a man aged 18 to 29 in good health and CMV-seronegative.

J is TRBJ1-1 and V is TRBV6-5, with a possible D match to TRBD1 (5 bases). The CDR3 sequence is 14 residues long. CDR1 is MNHEY, CDR2 SVGAGI, per germline. V was cut by 2 bases and J by 7 bases, with 14 bases left in between. This chain's CDR3 is CASSYGALALEAFF. The CDR3 nucleotides read TGTGCCAGCAGTTACGGGGCACTGGCTCTTGAAGCTTTCTTT.

J is TRBJ1-2 and V is TRBV7-3; 11 bases are a match to TRBD1. From germline, CDR1 is SGHTA and CDR2 FQGTGA. The V gene end was trimmed by 3 bases and the J gene end by 6 bases; junction bases not matched to a gene: 3. The CDR3 consists of 14 residues. The CDR3: CASSFSGQGDGYTF. CDR3 bases: TGTGCCAGCAGCTTCTCGGGACAGGGGGATGGCTACACCTTC.

This chain joins TRBV27 and TRBJ2-7; 9 bases match TRBD1. V dropped 1 base and J dropped 5; count of bases not matched to a gene: 3. The CDR3 has 14 amino acids. Germline loops: CDR1 MNHEY, CDR2 SMNVEV (reference sequence). CDR3 nucleotides: TGTGCCAGCAGTTTATGGGACAGGGCCAACGAGCAGTACTTC. It specifies CASSLWDRANEQYF.

The rearrangement joins TRBV28 to TRBJ2-7; perhaps TRBD1 as D (5 bases). With 2 bases removed from V and 2 bases from J, the gap between germline ends came to 7 bases. Germline V gene sequence: CDR1 MDHEN, CDR2 SYDVKM. CDR3 size: 13 residues. The CDR3 sequence is CASSLRQPYEQYF. The CDR3 DNA follows: TGTGCCAGCAGTTTACGACAGCCCTACGAGCAGTACTTC.

The rearrangement uses TRBV19 and TRBJ2-6; the match to TRBD1 covers 8 bases. This CDR3 region has 18 residues. J gave up 0 bases and V 5 bases, and 9 bases lay outside the gene matches. The germline V gene encodes CDR1 LNHDA and CDR2 SQIVND (reference sequence). The DNA of the CDR3 is TGTGCCAGTAGTCCAGGGGGCCATTCTAGCTCTGGGGCCAACGTCCTGACTTTC. Its translation: CASSPGGHSSSGANVLTF.

The CDR3: CASSPPGHLTDTQYF. The DNA of the CDR3 is TGTGCCAGCAGCCCACCGGGACACCTCACAGATACGCAGTATTTT. The V call is TRBV7-2, the J call TRBJ2-3; the D gene is possibly TRBD1 (6 bases). Germline V gives CDR1 SGHTA, CDR2 FQGNSA. The V and J ends lost 5 bases and 2 bases respectively, with 14 bases between them. CDR3 length: 15 residues.

This clone was observed a single time. The V gene is TRBV5-1, the J gene TRBJ2-7, with TRBD1 matching 10 bases. Germline V gives CDR1 SGHRS, CDR2 YFSETQ. The CDR3 loop spans 13 amino acids. J gave up 2 bases and V 6 bases, and 2 bases lay outside the gene matches. CDR3 in amino acids: CASTGTGAYEQYF. The CDR3 bases are TGCGCCAGCACGGGGACAGGGGCCTACGAGCAGTACTTC.

The J gene is TRBJ1-1, the V gene TRBV27; D not certain. V was shortened by 5 bases and J by 1 base, with 11 bases between the two germline ends. The CDR3 loop spans 14 amino acids. CDR1 is MNHEY and CDR2 is SMNVEV in the germline V gene (reference sequence). The CDR3 DNA sequence: TGTGCCAGCAGTCCCCACGCACAGAACACTGAAGCTTTCTTT. Translating gives CASSPHAQNTEAFF.

This chain joins TRBV10-1 and TRBJ2-7; perhaps TRBD1 as D (6 bases). Germline V CDR1 and CDR2: WNHNN, SYGVQD (reference sequence). The CDR3 spans 13 residues. V gave up 5 bases and J gave up 3 bases, with 11 bases separating them. CDR3 sequence (DNA): TGCGCCAGCAGTACAGGGAACGTCTACGAGCAGTACTTC. This encodes CASSTGNVYEQYF.

The CDR3 region has the DNA TGTGCCAGCAGCTTAGATTCGAGCCGGGACAGGGGTCCTAGCACAGATACGCAGTATTTT. The encoded protein is CASSLDSSRDRGPSTDTQYF. The V call is TRBV11-2, the J call TRBJ2-3; 10 bases line up with TRBD1. Germline assignment: CDR1 SGHAT and CDR2 FQNNGV. The CDR3 is made up of 20 amino acids. V was clipped by 0 bases and J by 0 bases; unmatched bases: 12.

A note on this clone: This sample includes further DNA sequences coding for the same CDR3. This chain joins TRBV9 and TRBJ2-7, with 9 bases matching TRBD2. Germline CDR1 reads SGDLS; CDR2 reads YYNGEE. The CDR3 covers 15 residues. V was clipped by 2 bases and J by 0 bases; unmatched bases: 3. Here the CDR3 reads CASSVGSGGSYEQYF. CDR3 bases: TGTGCCAGCAGCGTTGGTAGCGGGGGCTCCTACGAGCAGTACTTC.

The V gene is TRBV6-1, the J gene TRBJ2-7, with 9 bases identical to TRBD2. Germline CDR1 reads MNHNS; CDR2 reads SASEGT. V gave up 2 bases and J gave up 0 bases; unmatched junction bases: 2. CDR3 size: 15 residues. The CDR3 bases are TGTGCCAGCAGTGAATTTAGCGGGAGCTCCTACGAGCAGTACTTC. It translates to CASSEFSGSSYEQYF.

Only one count was recorded for this clone. The rearrangement links TRBV27 to TRBJ1-2; TRBD1 is a possible D gene (5 bases). Trimming removed 0 bases at V and 3 bases at J, with 14 bases between. The CDR3 contains 16 residues. From germline, CDR1 is MNHEY and CDR2 SMNVEV (reference sequence). The CDR3 spells CASSLSPLKGDYGYTF. DNA for the CDR3: TGTGCCAGCAGTTTATCACCTCTTAAAGGGGACTATGGCTACACCTTC.

The chain joins TRBV27 to TRBJ1-2, with TRBD1 matching over 8 bases. CDR3 length: 16 amino acids. Trimming at V came to 0 bases and at J to 7 bases, leaving 10 bases not matched to a gene. Germline loops: CDR1 MNHEY, CDR2 SMNVEV (reference sequence). The CDR3 coding sequence is TGTGCCAGCAGTTTATCACGGACAGGGACTTTCGGTGGCTACACCTTC. This translates into CASSLSRTGTFGGYTF.

In DNA form, the CDR3 reads TGCGCCAGCAGCCAAGATCCGGGGAGGGGTGAAAAACTGTTTTTT. Amino acid sequence: CASSQDPGRGEKLFF. V and J are TRBV4-1 and TRBJ1-4; maybe TRBD1 (5 bases). The V and J ends lost 0 bases and 7 bases respectively, with 12 bases between them. The CDR3 contains 15 residues. Germline V gene sequence: CDR1 MGHRA, CDR2 YSYEKL.

The J gene is TRBJ1-2, the V gene TRBV2; D is possibly TRBD1 (5 bases). Germline V lookup: CDR1 SNHLY, CDR2 FYNNEI. V was shortened by 3 bases and J by 5 bases, with 7 bases between the two germline ends. The CDR3 runs to 12 residues. CDR3 protein: CASSEAGYGYTF. CDR3 in DNA: TGTGCCAGCAGTGAGGCAGGGTATGGCTACACCTTC.

This sequence joins TRBV19 and TRBJ1-3; D gene uncertain. Germline V gene lookup returns CDR1 LNHDA and CDR2 SQIVND (reference sequence). The CDR3 is 15 amino acids. Trimming removed 6 bases from V and 0 bases from J, with 12 bases in between. CDR3 sequence: CASSLLGSSGNTIYF. CDR3 in DNA: TGTGCCAGTAGCCTTCTGGGCAGCTCTGGAAACACCATATATTTT.

V and J are TRBV5-4 and TRBJ2-6; no clear D. The CDR3 is 15 residues long. Germline V gene data show CDR1 as SGHNT and CDR2 as YYREEE (reference sequence). The V gene lost 6 bases and the J gene lost 2 bases, with 12 bases spanning the gap. The CDR3: CASTPAGAGANVLTF. As DNA, the CDR3 is TGTGCCAGCACCCCTGCCGGTGCTGGGGCCAACGTCCTGACTTTC.

In this sample, this clone turned up a few times. This rearrangement joins TRBV6-5 to TRBJ1-2; D possibly corresponds to TRBD1 (6 bases). V was trimmed by 3 bases and J by 4 bases, leaving 15 bases between them. The CDR3 is 15 amino acids. Germline assignment: CDR1 MNHEY and CDR2 SVGAGI. The CDR3 region is CASSYPGHPFYGYTF. The CDR3 DNA is TGTGCCAGCAGTTATCCGGGACACCCTTTCTATGGCTACACCTTC.

The genes are TRBV7-9 and TRBJ2-5; 7 bases agree with TRBD1. V was clipped by 5 bases and J by 7 bases; unmatched bases: 13. Per germline, CDR1 SEHNR and CDR2 FQNEAQ (reference sequence). This CDR3 contains 15 residues. CDR3 coding DNA: TGTGCCAGCAGCCTCCGACAGGGAGAATCGGGGACCCAGTACTTC. Translation: CASSLRQGESGTQYF.

This clone has just one count. The rearrangement links TRBV11-1 to TRBJ1-1; D may be TRBD1 (6 bases). The CDR3 runs 13 residues. Trimming pared 8 bases from V and 4 bases from J, leaving 14 bases between. Germline loops: CDR1 SGHAT, CDR2 FQDESV (reference sequence). CDR3 nucleotide sequence: TGTGCCAGCCTACAGGGTGCAAGCACTGAAGCTTTCTTT. Its protein product is CASLQGASTEAFF. Combining the CDR3 with reference TRBV11-1 and TRBJ1-1 gives the whole variable domain EAEVAQSPRYKITEKSQAVAFWCDPISGHATLYWYRQILGQGPELLVQFQDESVVDDSQLPKDRFSAERLKGVDSTLKIQPAELGDSAMYLCASLQGASTEAFFGQGTRLTVV.

The V gene is TRBV19, the J gene TRBJ2-7; 12 nucleotides agree with TRBD1. The CDR3 runs 15 residues. V shed 3 bases and J 6 bases; nucleotides not matched to a gene: 6. Germline assignment: CDR1 LNHDA and CDR2 SQIVND (reference sequence). The CDR3 nucleotides read TGTGCCAGTAGTATGGGACAGGGGGCGCCCGCCGAGCAGTACTTC. This translates into CASSMGQGAPAEQYF. The full variable domain, with the rest looked up from reference TRBV19 and TRBJ2-7, is DGGITQSPKYLFRKEGQNVTLSCEQNLNHDAMYWYRQDPGQGLRLIYYSQIVNDFQKGDIAEGYSVSREKKESFPLTVTSAQKNPTAFYLCASSMGQGAPAEQYFGPGTRLTVT.

The chain carries TRBV6-1 and TRBJ2-1, with 7 nucleotides matching TRBD2. V was clipped by 11 bases and J by 0 bases; unmatched bases: 10. The germline V gene has CDR1 MNHNS and CDR2 SASEGT. CDR3 size: 15 residues. The CDR3 sequence is CACYLPSGSYNEQFF. The CDR3 nucleotides are TGTGCCTGTTATCTCCCTAGCGGCTCCTACAATGAGCAGTTCTTC.

Notes on this clone: This CDR3 is also generated by other DNA sequences in the sample. The V call is TRBV4-1, the J call TRBJ2-4; 7 nucleotides match TRBD1. Germline trimming cut 8 bases from V and 4 bases from J; bases unmatched to any gene: 5. Per the germline V gene, CDR1 is MGHRA and CDR2 is YSYEKL. The CDR3 is 13 amino acids. CDR3 DNA: TGCGCCAGCCGCGGACAGGCTAAAAACATTCAGTACTTC. Encoded protein: CASRGQAKNIQYF.

The chain couples TRBV7-9 to TRBJ1-5; no clear D gene. V lost 0 bases and J 0 bases, leaving 12 bases between the germline ends. Per the germline V gene, CDR1 is SEHNR and CDR2 is FQNEAQ (reference sequence). CDR3 length: 17 amino acids. Here the CDR3 DNA reads TGTGCCAGCAGCTTAGCCACAGCGGCCCATAGCAATCAGCCCCAGCATTTT. Its protein product is CASSLATAAHSNQPQHF. The variable domain in full, completed from reference TRBV7-9 and TRBJ1-5, reads DTGVSQNPRHKITKRGQNVTFRCDPISEHNRLYWYRQTLGQGPEFLTYFQNEAQLEKSRLLSDRFSAERPKGSFSTLEIQRTEQGDSAMYLCASSLATAAHSNQPQHFGDGTRLSIL.

The V gene is TRBV27, the J gene TRBJ2-7, with 8 bases fitting TRBD1. This CDR3 has 15 amino acids. V shed 5 bases, J shed 5 bases, and the junction held 11 bases outside the gene matches. In germline, CDR1 is MNHEY, CDR2 SMNVEV (reference sequence). The CDR3 reads CASSDRQGYENEQYF. As DNA, the CDR3 is TGTGCCAGCAGTGACCGACAGGGGTATGAGAACGAGCAGTACTTC.

This rearrangement joins TRBV15 to TRBJ2-3, with TRBD2 identical over 8 bases. The CDR3 has 16 residues. With V trimmed by 0 bases and J by 4 bases, 6 bases remained unmatched. Germline V CDR1 and CDR2: LNHNV, YYDKDF (reference sequence). The CDR3 loop reads CATSREGSGGADTQYF. The DNA for the CDR3 is TGTGCCACCAGCAGAGAAGGGTCGGGAGGGGCAGATACGCAGTATTTT.